This TCR beta chain was captured in a study of OX40 agonist ivuxolimab in advanced cancers. Concerning this clone itself: The antigen is undetermined.

Germline lookup yields CDR1 WNHNN and CDR2 SYGVQD (reference sequence). This CDR3 is 15 amino acids long. The V and J ends lost 0 bases and 8 bases respectively, with 11 bases between them. Findings and limits, study-wide: In the expanded peripheral T cells, antigen specificity was never determined. Dose levels from 0.1 to 3.0 mg/kg saw CD4+ and CD8+ blood T cells expand clonally by week 6.

Some clones are missing from TCRdb's copy, which holds only in-frame ones; the method was immunoSEQ multiplex PCR. The repertoire holds tens of thousands of clones, with 70% to 90% as singletons. The J gene is TRBJ1-6, the V gene TRBV10-1; D gene uncertain. The sample here was CD4+ or CD8+ T cells sorted from blood, taken in a trial of the OX40 agonist ivuxolimab. The receptor was isolated from an adult with an advanced solid tumor such as melanoma, head and neck, liver or kidney cancer. The CDR3, as DNA: TGCGCCAGCAGTGAGTCGCCAGGTGTCTATTCACCCCTCCACTTT. Translation: CASSESPGVYSPLHF.